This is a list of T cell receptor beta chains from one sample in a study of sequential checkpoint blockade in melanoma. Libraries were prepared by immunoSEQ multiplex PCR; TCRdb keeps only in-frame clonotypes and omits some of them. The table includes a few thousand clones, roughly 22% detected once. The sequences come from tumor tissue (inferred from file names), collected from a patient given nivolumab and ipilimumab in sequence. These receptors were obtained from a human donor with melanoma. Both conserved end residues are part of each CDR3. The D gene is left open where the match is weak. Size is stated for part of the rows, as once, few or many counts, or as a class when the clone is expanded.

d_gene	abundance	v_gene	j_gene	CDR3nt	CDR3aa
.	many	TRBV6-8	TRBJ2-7	TGTGCCAGCAGTTCTAAGGGATACGTAACCCACGAGCAGTACTTC	CASSSKGYVTHEQYF
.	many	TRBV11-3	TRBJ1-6	TGTGCCAGCAGCTTAAGCCCAGGGTGGTCCTATAATTCACCCCTCCACTTT	CASSLSPGWSYNSPLHF
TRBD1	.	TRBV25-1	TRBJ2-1	TGTGCCAGCAGTGAAAAGGGACAGCTTAATGAGCAGTTCTTC	CASSEKGQLNEQFF
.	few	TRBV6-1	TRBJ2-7	TGTGCCAGCAGTGAAGCATGGGGTGTCAACGAGCAGTACTTC	CASSEAWGVNEQYF
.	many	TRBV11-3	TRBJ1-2	TGTGCCAGCAGCTTGGGTGTATCCCCTAACTCTGCTTATGGCTACACCTTC	CASSLGVSPNSAYGYTF
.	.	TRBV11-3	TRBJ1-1	TGTGCCAGCAGCCAAGTTGGAGACCTGAACACTGAAGCTTTCTTT	CASSQVGDLNTEAFF
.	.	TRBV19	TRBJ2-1	TGTGCCAGTAGTCTTGGGCGGGAAAGGGGGGAGCAGTTCTTC	CASSLGRERGEQFF
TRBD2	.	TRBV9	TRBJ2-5	TGTGCCAGCAGCTCCCCCCGACTAAGCGGGGGGGCAGAGACCCAGTACTTC	CASSSPRLSGGAETQYF
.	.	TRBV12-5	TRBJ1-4	TGTGCTAGTGGTCCCCGGTATTCGAAAACGGGGGAAAAACTGTTTTTT	CASGPRYSKTGEKLFF
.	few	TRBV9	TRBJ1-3	TGTGCCAGCAGCGCCCTGGGGGTATCTGGAAACACCATATATTTT	CASSALGVSGNTIYF
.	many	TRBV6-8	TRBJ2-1	TGTGCCAGCAGTTGGTCCGGGGGCTCCTACAATGAGCAGTTCTTC	CASSWSGGSYNEQFF
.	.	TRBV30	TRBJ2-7	TGTGCCTGGAGTCAAATAGCCAGGAACGAGCAGTACTTC	CAWSQIARNEQYF
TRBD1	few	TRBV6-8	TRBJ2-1	TGTGCCAGCAGTTCTGGGACAGGGGTTGTTGGTGAGCAGTTCTTC	CASSSGTGVVGEQFF
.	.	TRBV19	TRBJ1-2	TGTGCCAGTAATCCGGCGGGGAGGAACTATGGCTACACCTTC	CASNPAGRNYGYTF
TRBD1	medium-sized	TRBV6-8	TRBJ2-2	TGTGCCAGCAGTTGGACAGGGGGATCCGCGAACACCGGGGAGCTGTTTTTT	CASSWTGGSANTGELFF
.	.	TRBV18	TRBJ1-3	TGTGCCAGCTCATCACAACCAGCCAACTCTGGAAACACCATATATTTT	CASSSQPANSGNTIYF
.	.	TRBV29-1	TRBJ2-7	TGCAGCGGACTAAGAGGGGAGAGCGAGCAGTACTTC	CSGLRGESEQYF
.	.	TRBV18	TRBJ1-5	TGTGCCAGCTCACGCCTTGGGCTGGGGGGGCTGGACCAGCCCCAGCATTTT	CASSRLGLGGLDQPQHF
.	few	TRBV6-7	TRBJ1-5	TGTGCCAGCAGTGAAAATCAGCCCCAGCATTTT	CASSENQPQHF
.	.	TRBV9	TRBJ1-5	TGTGCCAGCAGCGTAGGAGGGGTCCAGCCCCAGCATTTT	CASSVGGVQPQHF